The rows below give T cell receptor beta chains drawn from one sample of a study of CD8+ T cells in alopecia areata. Measured with immunoSEQ multiplex PCR; TCRdb has only the in-frame clones, and not every one. The profile shows some 130,000 clones, around three fifths of them singletons. The sample consisted of CD4+ T cells sorted from blood, taken at week 0. These receptors were obtained from a human donor with alopecia areata. Both conserved end residues are part of each CDR3. The D gene is left open where the match is weak. The size entry is marked missing in some rows and otherwise reads once, few, many or a size class.

abundance: -; j_gene: TRBJ1-4; d_gene: -; v_gene: TRBV29-1; CDR3nt: TGCAGCTTCGGCTGGGGGAAGAATGAAAAACTGTTTTTT; CDR3aa: CSFGWGKNEKLFF
abundance: -; j_gene: TRBJ1-5; d_gene: -; v_gene: TRBV12-5; CDR3nt: TGTGCTAGTGCCATGGACAGTCCGAATCAGCCCCAGCATTTT; CDR3aa: CASAMDSPNQPQHF
abundance: -; j_gene: TRBJ2-5; d_gene: -; v_gene: TRBV7-3; CDR3nt: TGTGCCAGCAGCTCGCAGTCGGAGGAGACCCAGTACTTC; CDR3aa: CASSSQSEETQYF
abundance: few; j_gene: TRBJ2-5; d_gene: -; v_gene: TRBV30; CDR3nt: TGTGCCGGGGGAGATTGGGAGACCCAGTACTTC; CDR3aa: CAGGDWETQYF
abundance: -; j_gene: TRBJ2-7; d_gene: TRBD1; v_gene: TRBV28; CDR3nt: TGTGCCAGCAGAGCGGGACAGGGAGGGGCGTACGAGCAGTACTTC; CDR3aa: CASRAGQGGAYEQYF
abundance: -; j_gene: TRBJ1-5; d_gene: -; v_gene: TRBV7-9; CDR3nt: TGTGCCAGCAGCCGAGTAAGTCAGCCCCAGCATTTT; CDR3aa: CASSRVSQPQHF
abundance: -; j_gene: TRBJ1-2; d_gene: -; v_gene: TRBV30; CDR3nt: TGTGCCTGGAGTAACCGCTATGCGGGCTACACCTTC; CDR3aa: CAWSNRYAGYTF
abundance: -; j_gene: TRBJ2-3; d_gene: TRBD1; v_gene: TRBV9; CDR3nt: TGTGCCAGCAGCCCGGGACAGGCCACAGATACGCAGTATTTT; CDR3aa: CASSPGQATDTQYF
abundance: few; j_gene: TRBJ2-1; d_gene: -; v_gene: TRBV11-2; CDR3nt: TGTGCCAGCAGCATTCTAGCTAATGAGCAGTTCTTC; CDR3aa: CASSILANEQFF
abundance: -; j_gene: TRBJ2-7; d_gene: -; v_gene: TRBV28; CDR3nt: TGTGCCAGCAGAGGCGAACGTGGGGCGTACTTC; CDR3aa: CASRGERGAYF
abundance: few; j_gene: TRBJ1-2; d_gene: -; v_gene: TRBV5-1; CDR3nt: TGCGCCAGCAGCTTGTATCCCGCGCAGATCTATGGCTACACCTTC; CDR3aa: CASSLYPAQIYGYTF
abundance: -; j_gene: TRBJ2-5; d_gene: TRBD1; v_gene: TRBV29-1; CDR3nt: TGCAGCGCAAGGACAGGGGAAGAGACCCAGTACTTC; CDR3aa: CSARTGEETQYF
abundance: -; j_gene: TRBJ1-5; d_gene: TRBD1; v_gene: TRBV6-1; CDR3nt: TGTGCCAGCAGTGGACCCGGGACAGGTAGCAATCAGCCCCAGCATTTT; CDR3aa: CASSGPGTGSNQPQHF